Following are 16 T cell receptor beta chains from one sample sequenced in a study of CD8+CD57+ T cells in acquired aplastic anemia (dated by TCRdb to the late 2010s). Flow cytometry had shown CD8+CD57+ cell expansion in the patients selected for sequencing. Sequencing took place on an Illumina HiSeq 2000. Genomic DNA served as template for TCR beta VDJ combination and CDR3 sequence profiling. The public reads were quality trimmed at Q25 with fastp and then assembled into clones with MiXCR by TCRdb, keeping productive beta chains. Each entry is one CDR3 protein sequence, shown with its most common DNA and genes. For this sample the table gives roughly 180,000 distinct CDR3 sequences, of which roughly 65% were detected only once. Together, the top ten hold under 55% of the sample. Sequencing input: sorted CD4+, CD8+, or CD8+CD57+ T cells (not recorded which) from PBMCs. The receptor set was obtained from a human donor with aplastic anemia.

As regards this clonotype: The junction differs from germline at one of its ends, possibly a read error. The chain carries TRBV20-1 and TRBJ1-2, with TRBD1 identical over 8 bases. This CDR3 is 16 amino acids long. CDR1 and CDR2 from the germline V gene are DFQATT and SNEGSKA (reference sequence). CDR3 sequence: CSARAPGQAINCGYTF. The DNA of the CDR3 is TGCAGTGCTAGGGCACCGGGACAGGCAATTAACTGTGGCTACACCTTC.

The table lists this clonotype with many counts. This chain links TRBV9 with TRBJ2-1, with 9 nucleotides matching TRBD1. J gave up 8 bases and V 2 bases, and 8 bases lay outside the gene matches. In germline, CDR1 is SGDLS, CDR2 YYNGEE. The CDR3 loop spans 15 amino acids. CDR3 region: CASSVTGGFGYEQFF. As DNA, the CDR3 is TGTGCCAGCAGCGTGACAGGGGGATTCGGATATGAGCAGTTCTTC. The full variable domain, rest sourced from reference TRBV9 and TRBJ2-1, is DSGVTQTPKHLITATGQRVTLRCSPRSGDLSVYWYQQSLDQGLQFLIQYYNGEERAKGNILERFSAQQFPDLHSELNLSSLELGDSALYFCASSVTGGFGYEQFFGPGTRLTVL.

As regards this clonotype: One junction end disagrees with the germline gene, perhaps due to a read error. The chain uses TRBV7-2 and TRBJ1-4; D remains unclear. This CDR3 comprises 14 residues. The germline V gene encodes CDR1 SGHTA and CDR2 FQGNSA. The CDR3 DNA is TGCGCCAGCAGCCAGGAGCTGTGGTGGGAAAAACTGTTTTTT. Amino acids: CASSQELWWEKLFF.

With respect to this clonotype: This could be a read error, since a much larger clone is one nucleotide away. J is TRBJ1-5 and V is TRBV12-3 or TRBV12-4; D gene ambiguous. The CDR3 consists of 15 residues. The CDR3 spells CASSLSPYSDQPQHF. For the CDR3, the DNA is TGTGCCAGCAGTTTAAGCCCTTATAGCGATCAGCCCCAGCATTTT.

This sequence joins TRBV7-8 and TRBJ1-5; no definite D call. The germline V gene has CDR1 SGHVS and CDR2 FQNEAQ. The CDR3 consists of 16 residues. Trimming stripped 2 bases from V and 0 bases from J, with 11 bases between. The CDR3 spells CASSLFSGYSNQPQHF. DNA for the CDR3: TGTGCCAGCAGCTTATTTAGCGGGTATAGCAATCAGCCCCAGCATTTT.

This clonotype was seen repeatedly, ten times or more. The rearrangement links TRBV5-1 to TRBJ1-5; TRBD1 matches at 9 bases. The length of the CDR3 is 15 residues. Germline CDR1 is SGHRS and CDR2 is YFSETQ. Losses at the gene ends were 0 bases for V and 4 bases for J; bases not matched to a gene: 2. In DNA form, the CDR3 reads TGCGCCAGCAGCTTGGGACAGGGGGAGAATCAGCCCCAGCATTTT. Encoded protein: CASSLGQGENQPQHF.

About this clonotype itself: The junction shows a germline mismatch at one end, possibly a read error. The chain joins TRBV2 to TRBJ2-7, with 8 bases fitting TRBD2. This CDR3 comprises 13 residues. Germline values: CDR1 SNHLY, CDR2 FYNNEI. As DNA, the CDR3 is TGTGCCCTTTTGGGGACTAGGCGCTACGGGCAGTACTTC. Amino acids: CALLGTRRYGQYF.

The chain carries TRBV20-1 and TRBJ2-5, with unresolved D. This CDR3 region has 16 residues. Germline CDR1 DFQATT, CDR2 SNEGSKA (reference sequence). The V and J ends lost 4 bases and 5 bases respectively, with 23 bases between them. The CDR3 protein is CSAMSGADSGSETQYF. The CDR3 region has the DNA TGCAGTGCTATGTCCGGCGCCGATTCCGGTAGTGAGACCCAGTACTTC.

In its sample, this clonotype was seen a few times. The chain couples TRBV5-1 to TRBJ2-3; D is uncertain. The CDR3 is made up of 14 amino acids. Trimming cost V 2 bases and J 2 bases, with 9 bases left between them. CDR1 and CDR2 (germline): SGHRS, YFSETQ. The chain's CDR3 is CASSFRLTTDTQYF. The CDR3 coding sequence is TGCGCCAGCAGCTTCCGTCTTACCACAGATACGCAGTATTTT.

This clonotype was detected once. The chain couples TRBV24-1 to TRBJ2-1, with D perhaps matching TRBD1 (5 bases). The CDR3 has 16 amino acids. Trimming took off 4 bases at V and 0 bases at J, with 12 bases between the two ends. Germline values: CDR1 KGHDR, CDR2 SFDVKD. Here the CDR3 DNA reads TGTGCCACCAGTGAACTCAGGGCCCGCTCCTACAATGAGCAGTTCTTC. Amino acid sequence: CATSELRARSYNEQFF.

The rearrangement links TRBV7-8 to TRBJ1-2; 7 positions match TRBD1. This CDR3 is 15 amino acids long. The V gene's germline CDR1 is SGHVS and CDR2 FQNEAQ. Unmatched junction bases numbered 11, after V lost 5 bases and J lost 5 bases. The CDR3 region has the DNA TGTGCCAGCAGCCCAGGGGGGAGTCAGGTGTATGGCTACACCTTC. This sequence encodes CASSPGGSQVYGYTF.

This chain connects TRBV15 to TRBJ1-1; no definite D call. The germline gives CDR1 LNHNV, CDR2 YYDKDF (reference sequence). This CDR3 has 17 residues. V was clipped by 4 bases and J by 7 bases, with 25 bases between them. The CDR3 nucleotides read TGTGCCACCAGCAAGCTCATTCGGTCTGGGAAAGATGGTGAAGCTTTCTTT. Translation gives CATSKLIRSGKDGEAFF.

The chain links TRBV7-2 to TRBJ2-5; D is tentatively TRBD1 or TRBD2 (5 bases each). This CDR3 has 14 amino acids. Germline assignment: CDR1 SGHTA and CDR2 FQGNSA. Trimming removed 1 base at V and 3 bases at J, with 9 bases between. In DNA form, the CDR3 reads TGTGCCAGCAGCTTAGGAGGGGAAAAAGAGACCCAGTACTTC. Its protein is CASSLGGEKETQYF.

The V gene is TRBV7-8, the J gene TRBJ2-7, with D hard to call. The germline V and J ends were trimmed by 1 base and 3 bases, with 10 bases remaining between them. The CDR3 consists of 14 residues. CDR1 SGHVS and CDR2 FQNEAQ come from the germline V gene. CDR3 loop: CASSLEGFIYEQYF. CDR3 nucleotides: TGTGCCAGCAGCTTAGAAGGTTTTATCTACGAGCAGTACTTC.

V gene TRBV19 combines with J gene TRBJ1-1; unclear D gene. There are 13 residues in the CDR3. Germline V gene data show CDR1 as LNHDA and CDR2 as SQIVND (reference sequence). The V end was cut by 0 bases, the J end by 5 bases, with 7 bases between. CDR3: CASSIERQTEAFF. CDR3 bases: TGTGCCAGTAGTATAGAGAGGCAGACTGAAGCTTTCTTT.

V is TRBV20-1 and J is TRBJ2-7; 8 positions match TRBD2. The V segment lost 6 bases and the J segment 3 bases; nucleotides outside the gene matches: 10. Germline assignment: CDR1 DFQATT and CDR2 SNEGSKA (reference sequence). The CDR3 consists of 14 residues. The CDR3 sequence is CSAPRGSGVYEQYF. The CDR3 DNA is TGCAGTGCCCCTCGGGGTAGCGGGGTCTACGAGCAGTACTTC.